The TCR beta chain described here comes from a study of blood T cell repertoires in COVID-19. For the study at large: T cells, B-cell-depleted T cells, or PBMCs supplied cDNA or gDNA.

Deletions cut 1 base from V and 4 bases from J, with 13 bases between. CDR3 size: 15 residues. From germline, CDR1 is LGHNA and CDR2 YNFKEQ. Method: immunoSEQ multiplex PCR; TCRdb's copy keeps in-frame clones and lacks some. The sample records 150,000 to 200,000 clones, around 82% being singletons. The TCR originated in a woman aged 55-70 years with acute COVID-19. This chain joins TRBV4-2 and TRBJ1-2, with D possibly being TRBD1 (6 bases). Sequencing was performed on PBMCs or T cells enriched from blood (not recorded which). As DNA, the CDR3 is TGTGCCAGCAGCCAAGGCGGGGGCGAGGTCTATGGCTACACCTTC. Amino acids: CASSQGGGEVYGYTF.